This TCR beta chain comes out of a study of blood T cell repertoires in COVID-19. About the study: COVID-19 samples from acute and convalescent phases originated in the United States, Italy and Spain. T cells, B-cell-depleted T cells, or PBMCs supplied cDNA or gDNA.

The CDR3 totals 14 residues. In germline, CDR1 is MDHEN, CDR2 SYDVKM. The V gene lost 5 bases and the J gene lost 3 bases, with 14 bases spanning the gap. Methods used by the authors: Estimation of nucleated cell counts was performed using reference gene primer amplification. Sequencing used immunoSEQ multiplex PCR; TCRdb keeps in-frame clones, though not all of them. V and J calls plus clone size are reproduced from that table; the DNA served to infer D and trimming. The sample records 150,000 to 200,000 clones, approximately 85% being singletons. The gene calls are TRBV28 and TRBJ2-7, with D maybe TRBD1 (7 bases). The source of this sequence is a woman between 55 and 75 years old with acute or convalescent COVID-19. Sequencing was carried out using peripheral blood. The CDR3 DNA is TGTGCCAGCAGTGGGGGGACAGTGCTCTACGAGCAGTACTTC. It translates to CASSGGTVLYEQYF. The entire variable domain, with the rest obtained from reference TRBV28 and TRBJ2-7, is as follows: DVKVTQSSRYLVKRTGEKVFLECVQDMDHENMFWYRQDPGLGLRLIYFSYDVKMKEKGDIPEGYSVSREKKERFSLILESASTNQTSMYLCASSGGTVLYEQYFGPGTRLTVT.